This TCR beta chain comes out of a study of blood T cells in healthy people across ages. Study results and limitations: As age increased, TCR beta diversity per million T cells fell in a roughly linear fashion.

The authors ran a second PCR of roughly 6 to 12 cycles using a sample-barcoded 5' primer and a J-beta primer mix. Each CDR3 protein gets one entry after TCRdb re-called the 5' RACE reads with MiXCR. The data show 750,000 to 950,000 distinct CDR3 sequences, roughly 50% seen once. Note on this clonotype: Its target is not known.

The clonotype originates from an elderly man in good health. The sequenced sample was blood.

DNA of the CDR3: TGTGCCAGCAGTCCTTCTTATAACACCGGGGAGCTGTTTTTT. Its translation: CASSPSYNTGELFF. The rearrangement links TRBV27 to TRBJ2-2; D unclear. Trimming took 5 bases from V and 2 from J, leaving 9 bases between them. The CDR3 extends over 14 amino acids. Germline assignment: CDR1 MNHEY and CDR2 SMNVEV (reference sequence).